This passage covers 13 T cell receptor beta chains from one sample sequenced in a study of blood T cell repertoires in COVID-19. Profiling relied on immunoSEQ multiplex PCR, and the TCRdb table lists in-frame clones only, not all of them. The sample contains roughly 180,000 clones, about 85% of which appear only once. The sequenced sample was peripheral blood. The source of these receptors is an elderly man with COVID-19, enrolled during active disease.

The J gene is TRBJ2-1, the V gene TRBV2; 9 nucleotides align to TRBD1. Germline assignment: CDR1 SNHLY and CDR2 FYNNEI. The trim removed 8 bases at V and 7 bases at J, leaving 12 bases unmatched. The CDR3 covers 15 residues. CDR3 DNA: TGTGCCAGCCCCCGGCGGGGACAGGGATGGAATGAGCAGTTCTTC. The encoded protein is CASPRRGQGWNEQFF.

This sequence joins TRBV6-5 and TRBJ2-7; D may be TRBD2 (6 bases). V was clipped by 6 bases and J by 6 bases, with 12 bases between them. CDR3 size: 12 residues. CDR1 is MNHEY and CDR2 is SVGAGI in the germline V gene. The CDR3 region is CASSTRGGEQYF. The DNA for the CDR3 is TGTGCCAGCAGCACGCGGGGCGGCGAGCAGTACTTC.

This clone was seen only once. The CDR3 protein is CASSPEPGGGETQYF. As DNA, the CDR3 is TGCGCCAGCAGCCCCGAACCAGGGGGCGGTGAGACCCAGTACTTC. The genes are TRBV5-1 and TRBJ2-5, with 8 bases lining up with TRBD1. J lost 5 bases, V lost 4 bases, and 10 bases had no gene match. Germline V CDR1 and CDR2: SGHRS, YFSETQ. The CDR3 consists of 15 residues.

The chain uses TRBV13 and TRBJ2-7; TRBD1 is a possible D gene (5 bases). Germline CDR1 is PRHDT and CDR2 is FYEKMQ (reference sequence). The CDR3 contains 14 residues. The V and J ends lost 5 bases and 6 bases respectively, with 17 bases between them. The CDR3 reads CASSPPAEGVEQYF. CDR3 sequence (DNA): TGTGCCAGCAGCCCACCGGCAGAAGGGGTCGAGCAGTACTTC.

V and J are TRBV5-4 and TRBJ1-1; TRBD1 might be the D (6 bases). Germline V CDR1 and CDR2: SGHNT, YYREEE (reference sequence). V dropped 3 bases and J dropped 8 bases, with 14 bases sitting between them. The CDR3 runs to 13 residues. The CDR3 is CASSWGRGIEAFF. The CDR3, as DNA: TGTGCCAGCAGCTGGGGGAGGGGGATCGAAGCTTTCTTT.

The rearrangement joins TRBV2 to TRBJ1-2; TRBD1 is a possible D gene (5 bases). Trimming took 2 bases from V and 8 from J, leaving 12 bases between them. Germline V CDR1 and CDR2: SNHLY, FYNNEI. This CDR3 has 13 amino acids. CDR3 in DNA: TGTGCCAGCAGTGAAATAGCGGGGCAAGGCTACACCTTC. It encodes CASSEIAGQGYTF.

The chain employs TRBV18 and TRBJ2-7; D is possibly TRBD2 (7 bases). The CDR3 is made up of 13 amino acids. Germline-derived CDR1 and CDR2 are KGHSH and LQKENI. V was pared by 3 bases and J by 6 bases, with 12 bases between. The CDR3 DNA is TGTGCCAGCTCACCGGAGGGGGGGTCCGAGCAGTACTTC. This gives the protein CASSPEGGSEQYF.

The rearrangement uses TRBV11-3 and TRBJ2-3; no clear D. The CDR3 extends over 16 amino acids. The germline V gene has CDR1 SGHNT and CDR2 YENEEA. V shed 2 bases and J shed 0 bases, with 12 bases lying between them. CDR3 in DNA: TGTGCCAGCAGCTTAAGTAGCAGCCCTAGCACAGATACGCAGTATTTT. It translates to CASSLSSSPSTDTQYF.

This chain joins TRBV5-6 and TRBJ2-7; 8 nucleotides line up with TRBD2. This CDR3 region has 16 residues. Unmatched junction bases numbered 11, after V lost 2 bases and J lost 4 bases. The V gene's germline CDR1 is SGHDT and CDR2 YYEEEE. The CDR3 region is CASSFLGSGKPYEQYF. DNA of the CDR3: TGTGCCAGCAGCTTTTTGGGTAGCGGGAAGCCTTACGAGCAGTACTTC.

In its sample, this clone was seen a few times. The CDR3 is CASSVEGASNSPLHF. CDR3 bases: TGTGCCAGCAGTGTCGAAGGGGCTTCCAATTCACCCCTCCACTTT. The J gene is TRBJ1-6, the V gene TRBV2, with D possibly being TRBD1 (5 bases). The germline V gene has CDR1 SNHLY and CDR2 FYNNEI. This CDR3 is built from 15 residues. The V end lost 4 bases, the J end lost 7 bases, and 14 bases lay between the germline ends.

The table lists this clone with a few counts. DNA of the CDR3: TGTGCCAGCAGCCCCCGGGACAGGGAGCAGGGTGAGCAGTTCTTC. It codes for CASSPRDREQGEQFF. This rearrangement joins TRBV7-8 to TRBJ2-1; 9 bases map to TRBD1. V lost 5 bases to trimming and J lost 9 bases; unmatched junction nucleotides: 11. This CDR3 comprises 15 residues. The germline V gene encodes CDR1 SGHVS and CDR2 FQNEAQ. The full variable domain, its missing parts supplied by reference TRBV7-8 and TRBJ2-1, is GAGVSQSPRYKVAKRGQDVALRCDPISGHVSLFWYQQALGQGPEFLTYFQNEAQLDKSGLPSDRFFAERPEGSVSTLKIQRTQQEDSAVYLCASSPRDREQGEQFFGPGTRLTVL.

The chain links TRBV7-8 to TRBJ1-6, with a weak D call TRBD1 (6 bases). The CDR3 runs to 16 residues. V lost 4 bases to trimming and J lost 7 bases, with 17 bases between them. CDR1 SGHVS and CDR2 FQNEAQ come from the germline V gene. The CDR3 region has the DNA TGTGCCAGCAGCTGGGGACAAAGGGGTGGGAATTCACCCCTCCACTTT. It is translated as CASSWGQRGGNSPLHF.

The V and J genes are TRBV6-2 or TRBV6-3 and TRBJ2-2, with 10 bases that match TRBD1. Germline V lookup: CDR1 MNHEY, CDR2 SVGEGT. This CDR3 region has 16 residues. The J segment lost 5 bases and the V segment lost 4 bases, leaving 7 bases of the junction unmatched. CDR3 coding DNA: TGTGCCAGCAGTTCTCCGGGACAGGGGTTAACCGGGGAGCTGTTTTTT. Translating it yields CASSSPGQGLTGELFF.